The 9 T cell receptor beta chains in this list originate from one sample, sequenced in a study of blood T cell repertoires in COVID-19. Only in-frame clones appear in the TCRdb table, and some are missing; sequencing was by immunoSEQ multiplex PCR. The data contain roughly 400,000 clones, more than 75% of them singletons. Material for sequencing was peripheral blood. The source is an older woman with COVID-19, enrolled during active disease.

The chain recombines TRBV6-1 with TRBJ1-2; a weak D match, TRBD1 (5 bases). The CDR3 runs to 11 residues. Germline V gene sequence: CDR1 MNHNS, CDR2 SASEGT. Trimming removed 6 bases at V and 8 bases at J, with 10 bases between. DNA for the CDR3: TGTGCCAGCAGCCCTCGGGGGGGCTACACCTTC. Its protein is CASSPRGGYTF.

There are a few counts of this clone. The V and J genes are TRBV4-1 and TRBJ2-5; 12 bases align to TRBD2. Per germline, CDR1 MGHRA and CDR2 YSYEKL. CDR3 length: 16 residues. The junction had 6 bases not matched to a gene; V was cut back by 2 bases and J by 5 bases. The CDR3 DNA follows: TGCGCCAGCAGCCAAAATCCGGGACTAGCGGGCGAGACCCAGTACTTC. Amino acids: CASSQNPGLAGETQYF.

This rearrangement joins TRBV5-6 to TRBJ1-1, with D possibly being TRBD1 (5 bases). This CDR3 is built from 14 residues. Per the germline V gene, CDR1 is SGHDT and CDR2 is YYEEEE. V was pared by 4 bases and J by 6 bases, with 16 bases between. CDR3 sequence: CASSTAGGRAEAFF. CDR3 in DNA: TGTGCCAGCAGCACAGCGGGGGGTAGGGCTGAAGCTTTCTTT.

The chain recombines TRBV11-1 with TRBJ1-6; no clear D. The CDR3 extends over 13 amino acids. Germline V gene lookup returns CDR1 SGHAT and CDR2 FQDESV (reference sequence). V lost 2 bases and J 8 bases, leaving 7 bases between the germline ends. The CDR3 reads CASSLNRDSPLHF. Written as DNA, the CDR3 is TGTGCCAGCAGCTTAAACCGGGATTCACCCCTCCACTTT. The entire variable domain, with the rest obtained from reference TRBV11-1 and TRBJ1-6, is as follows: EAEVAQSPRYKITEKSQAVAFWCDPISGHATLYWYRQILGQGPELLVQFQDESVVDDSQLPKDRFSAERLKGVDSTLKIQPAELGDSAMYLCASSLNRDSPLHFGNGTRLTVT.

This clone appeared a single time. The genes are TRBV6-5 and TRBJ1-3, with unresolved D. V was clipped by 6 bases and J by 0 bases, with 9 bases between them. The germline V gene has CDR1 MNHEY and CDR2 SVGAGI. CDR3 length equals 14 residues. The CDR3 sequence: CASSGASSGNTIYF. The CDR3 DNA reads as TGTGCCAGCAGCGGAGCTAGCTCTGGAAACACCATATATTTT.

The chain is built from TRBV3-1 (or the pseudogene TRBV3-2) and TRBJ2-5, with 14 nucleotides matching TRBD2. Losses at the gene ends were 4 bases for V and 3 bases for J; bases not matched to a gene: 7. CDR3 length equals 17 residues. Per the germline V gene, CDR1 is LGHDT and CDR2 is YNNKEL (reference sequence). The CDR3 sequence is CASSRGTSGGPEETQYF. The CDR3 DNA reads as TGTGCCAGCAGCCGAGGGACTAGCGGGGGACCAGAAGAGACCCAGTACTTC.

The chain combines TRBV28 with TRBJ1-1; D might be TRBD1 (5 bases). Germline V gives CDR1 MDHEN, CDR2 SYDVKM. This CDR3 is 14 amino acids long. V was cut by 6 bases and J by 5 bases, with 16 bases left in between. CDR3 nucleotide sequence: TGTGCCAGCAGCCTTCTCCGGGGGGTGACTGAAGCTTTCTTT. Protein sequence: CASSLLRGVTEAFF.

This sequence joins TRBV5-1 and TRBJ1-2; weak D call: TRBD1 (6 bases). There are 15 residues in the CDR3. V was cut by 0 bases and J by 6 bases, with 15 bases left in between. Germline V lookup: CDR1 SGHRS, CDR2 YFSETQ. As DNA, the CDR3 is TGCGCCAGCAGCTTGGCCGCAACAGGGAGGGATGGCTACACCTTC. Translating it yields CASSLAATGRDGYTF.

The chain combines TRBV19 with TRBJ2-1, with TRBD2 as a possible D gene (6 bases). The germline CDR1 and CDR2 sequences are LNHDA and SQIVND (reference sequence). The CDR3 length is 16 residues. Deletions cut 4 bases from V and 7 bases from J, with 20 bases between. The CDR3 protein is CASSTRTPRGGNEQFF. CDR3 DNA sequence: TGTGCCAGTAGTACCCGGACCCCACGAGGAGGGAATGAGCAGTTCTTC.